Sequencing of this T cell receptor beta chain was carried out in a study of early T cells in non-severe SARS-CoV-2 infection. Many counts were recorded for this clonotype. The antigen remains unidentified. As part of library construction, unique molecular identifiers were attached to individual cDNA molecules. TCRdb itself ran the 5' RACE reads through MiXCR, one entry per CDR3 protein. Of some 50,000 distinct CDR3 sequences in the sample, less than 6.5% are singletons; the top ten hold approximately 5.6%. Study-wide points: Lookups in VDJdb leaned toward anti-spike CD8 responses and missed private and CD4 specificities.

CDR3 size: 13 residues. Germline CDR1 DFQATT, CDR2 SNEGSKA (reference sequence). V lost 6 bases and J lost 8, with 14 bases in between. V usage is TRBV20-1 and J usage is TRBJ1-6; maybe TRBD1 (6 bases). The TCR originated in an adult who was a healthcare worker with PCR-confirmed SARS-CoV-2 infection or an uninfected control (not recorded which). The sample in question was whole blood, obtained at baseline. The CDR3 DNA reads as TGCAGTGCAGGGACATCTAGGGATTCACCCCTCCACTTT. Translated, it gives CSAGTSRDSPLHF.